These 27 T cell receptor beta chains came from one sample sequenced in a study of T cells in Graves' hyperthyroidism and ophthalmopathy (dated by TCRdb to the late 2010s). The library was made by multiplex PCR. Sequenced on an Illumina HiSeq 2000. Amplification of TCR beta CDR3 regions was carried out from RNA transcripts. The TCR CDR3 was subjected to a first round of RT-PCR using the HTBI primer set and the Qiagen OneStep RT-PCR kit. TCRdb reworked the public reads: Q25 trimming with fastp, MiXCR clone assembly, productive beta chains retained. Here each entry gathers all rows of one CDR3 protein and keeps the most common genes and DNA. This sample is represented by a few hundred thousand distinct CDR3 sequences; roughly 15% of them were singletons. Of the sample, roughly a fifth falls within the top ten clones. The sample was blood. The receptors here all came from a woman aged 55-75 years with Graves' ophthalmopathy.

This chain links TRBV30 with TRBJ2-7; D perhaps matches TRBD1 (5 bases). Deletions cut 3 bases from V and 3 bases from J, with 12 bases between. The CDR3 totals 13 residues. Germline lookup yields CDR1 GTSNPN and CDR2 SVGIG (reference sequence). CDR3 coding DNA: TGTGCCTGGAGGGGGCAGACCCTCTACGAGCAGTACTTC. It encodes CAWRGQTLYEQYF.

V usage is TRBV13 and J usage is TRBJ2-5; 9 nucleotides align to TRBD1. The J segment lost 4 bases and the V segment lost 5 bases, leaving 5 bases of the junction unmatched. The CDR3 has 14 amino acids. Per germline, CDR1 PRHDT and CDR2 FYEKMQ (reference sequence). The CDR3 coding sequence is TGTGCCAGCAGCAGGGACAGGGCGGGAGAGACCCAGTACTTC. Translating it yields CASSRDRAGETQYF.

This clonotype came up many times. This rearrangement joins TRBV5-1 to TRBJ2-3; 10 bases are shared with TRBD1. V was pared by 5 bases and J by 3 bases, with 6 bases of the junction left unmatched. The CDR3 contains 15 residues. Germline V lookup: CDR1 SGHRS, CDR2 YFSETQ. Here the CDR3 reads CASRSWDRGTDTQYF. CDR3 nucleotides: TGCGCCAGCAGGTCCTGGGACAGGGGAACAGATACGCAGTATTTT.

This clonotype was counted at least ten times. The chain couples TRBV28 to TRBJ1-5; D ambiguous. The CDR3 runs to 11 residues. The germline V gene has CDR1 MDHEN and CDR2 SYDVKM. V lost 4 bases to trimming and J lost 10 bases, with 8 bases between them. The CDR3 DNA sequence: TGTGCCAGCAGTTCCCCTTTTCCCCAGCATTTT. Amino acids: CASSSPFPQHF.

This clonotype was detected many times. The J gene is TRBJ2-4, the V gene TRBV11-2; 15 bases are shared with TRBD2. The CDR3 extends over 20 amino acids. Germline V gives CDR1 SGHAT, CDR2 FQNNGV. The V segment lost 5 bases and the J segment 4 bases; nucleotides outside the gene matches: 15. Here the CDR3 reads CASSAGTSGGPGSWKNIQYF. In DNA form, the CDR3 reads TGTGCCAGCAGCGCCGGGACTAGCGGGGGGCCGGGCTCGTGGAAAAACATTCAGTACTTC.

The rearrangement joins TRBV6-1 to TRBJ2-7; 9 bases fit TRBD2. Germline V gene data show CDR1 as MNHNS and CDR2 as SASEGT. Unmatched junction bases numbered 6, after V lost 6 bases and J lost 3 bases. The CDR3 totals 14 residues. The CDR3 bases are TGTGCCAGCAGCCGGCGGGGGGGGTTCTACGAGCAGTACTTC. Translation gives CASSRRGGFYEQYF.

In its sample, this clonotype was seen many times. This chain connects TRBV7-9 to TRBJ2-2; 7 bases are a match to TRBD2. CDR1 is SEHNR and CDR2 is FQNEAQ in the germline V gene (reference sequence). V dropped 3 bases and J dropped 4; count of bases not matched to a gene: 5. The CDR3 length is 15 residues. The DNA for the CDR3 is TGTGCCAGCAGCTTTGGAGCGGGAATCACCGGGGAGCTGTTTTTT. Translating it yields CASSFGAGITGELFF.

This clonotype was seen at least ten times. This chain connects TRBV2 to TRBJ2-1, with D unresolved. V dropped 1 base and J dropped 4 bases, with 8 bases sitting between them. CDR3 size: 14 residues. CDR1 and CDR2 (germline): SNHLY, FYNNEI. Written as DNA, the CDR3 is TGTGCCAGCAGTGAAGGGGCACCATACAATGAGCAGTTCTTC. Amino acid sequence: CASSEGAPYNEQFF.

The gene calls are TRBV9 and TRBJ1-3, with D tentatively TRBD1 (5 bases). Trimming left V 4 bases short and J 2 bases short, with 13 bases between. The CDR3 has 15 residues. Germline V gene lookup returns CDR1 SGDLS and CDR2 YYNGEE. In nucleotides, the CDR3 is TGTGCCAGCAGCCCCCGTTTGACAGCTGGAAACACCATATATTTT. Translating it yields CASSPRLTAGNTIYF.

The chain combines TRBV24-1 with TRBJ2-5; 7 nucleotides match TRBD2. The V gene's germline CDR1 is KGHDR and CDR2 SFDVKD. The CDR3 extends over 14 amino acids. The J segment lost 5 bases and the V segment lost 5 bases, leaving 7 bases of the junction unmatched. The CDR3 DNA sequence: TGTGCCACCAGTGCGGCGGGAGCGGCCGAGACCCAGTACTTC. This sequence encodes CATSAAGAAETQYF.

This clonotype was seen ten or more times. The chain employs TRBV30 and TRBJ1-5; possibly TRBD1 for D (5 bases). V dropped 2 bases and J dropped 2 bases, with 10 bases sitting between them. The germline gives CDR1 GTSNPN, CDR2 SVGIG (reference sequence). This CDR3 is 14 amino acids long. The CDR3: CAWSPGPGNQPQHF. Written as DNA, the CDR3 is TGTGCCTGGAGTCCAGGGCCGGGCAATCAGCCCCAGCATTTT.

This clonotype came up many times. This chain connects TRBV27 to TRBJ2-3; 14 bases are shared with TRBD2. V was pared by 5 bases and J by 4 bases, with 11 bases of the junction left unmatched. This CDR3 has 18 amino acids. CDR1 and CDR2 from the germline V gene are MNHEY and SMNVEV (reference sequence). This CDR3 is CASSPHRGTSGRADTQYF. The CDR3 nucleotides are TGTGCCAGCAGTCCCCATAGAGGGACTAGCGGGAGAGCAGATACGCAGTATTTT.

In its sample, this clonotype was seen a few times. CDR3 sequence: CASSQDDLGTQYF. CDR3 DNA: TGCGCCAGCAGCCAAGATGACTTGGGGACCCAGTACTTC. The chain combines TRBV4-1 with TRBJ2-5; no definite D call. Trimming took off 0 bases at V and 7 bases at J, with 9 bases between the two ends. Germline V gene sequence: CDR1 MGHRA, CDR2 YSYEKL. The CDR3 is 13 amino acids.

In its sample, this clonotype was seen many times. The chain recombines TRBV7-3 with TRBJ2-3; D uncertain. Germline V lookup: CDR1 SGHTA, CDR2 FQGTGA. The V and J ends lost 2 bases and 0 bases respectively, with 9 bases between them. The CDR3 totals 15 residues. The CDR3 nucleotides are TGTGCCAGCAGCTTACTTAGCTCTAGCACAGATACGCAGTATTTT. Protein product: CASSLLSSSTDTQYF.

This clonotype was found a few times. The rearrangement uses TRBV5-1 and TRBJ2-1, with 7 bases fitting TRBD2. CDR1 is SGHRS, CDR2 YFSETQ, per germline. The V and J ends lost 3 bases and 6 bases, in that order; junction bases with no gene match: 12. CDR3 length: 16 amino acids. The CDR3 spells CASSSKGRAESNEQFF. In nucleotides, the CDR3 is TGCGCCAGCAGCTCTAAGGGGAGGGCTGAGAGCAATGAGCAGTTCTTC.

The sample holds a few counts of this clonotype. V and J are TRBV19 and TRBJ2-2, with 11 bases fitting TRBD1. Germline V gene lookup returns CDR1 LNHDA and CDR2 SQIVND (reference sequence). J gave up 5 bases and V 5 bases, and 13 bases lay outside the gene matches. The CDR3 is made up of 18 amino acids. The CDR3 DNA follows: TGTGCCAGTAGTCGAAGTACCGGGACAGGGGGTATTACCGGGGAGCTGTTTTTT. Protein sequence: CASSRSTGTGGITGELFF.

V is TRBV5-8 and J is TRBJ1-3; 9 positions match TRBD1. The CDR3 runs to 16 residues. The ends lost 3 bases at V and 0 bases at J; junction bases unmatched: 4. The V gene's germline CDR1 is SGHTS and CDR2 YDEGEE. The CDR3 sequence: CASSWDRDPSGNTIYF. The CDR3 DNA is TGTGCCAGCAGCTGGGACAGGGACCCCTCTGGAAACACCATATATTTT.

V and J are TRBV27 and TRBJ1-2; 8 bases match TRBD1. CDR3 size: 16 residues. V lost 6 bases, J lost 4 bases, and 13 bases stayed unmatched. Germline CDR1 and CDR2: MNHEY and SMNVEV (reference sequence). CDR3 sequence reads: CASSHIEGQAFYGYTF. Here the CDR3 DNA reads TGTGCCAGCAGCCATATAGAGGGACAGGCCTTCTATGGCTACACCTTC.

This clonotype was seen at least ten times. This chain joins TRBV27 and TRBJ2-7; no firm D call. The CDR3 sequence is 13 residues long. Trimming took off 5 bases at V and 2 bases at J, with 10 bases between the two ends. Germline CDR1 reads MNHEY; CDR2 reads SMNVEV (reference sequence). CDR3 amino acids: CASSLKGPYEQYF. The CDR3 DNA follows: TGTGCCAGCAGTCTAAAGGGCCCCTACGAGCAGTACTTC.

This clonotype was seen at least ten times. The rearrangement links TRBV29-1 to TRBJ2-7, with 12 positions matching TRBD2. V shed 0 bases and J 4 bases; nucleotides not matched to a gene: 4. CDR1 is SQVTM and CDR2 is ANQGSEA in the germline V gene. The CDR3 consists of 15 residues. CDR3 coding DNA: TGCAGCGTTGAAGAAGGGGGGACTAGCGGGTACGAGCAGTACTTC. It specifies CSVEEGGTSGYEQYF.

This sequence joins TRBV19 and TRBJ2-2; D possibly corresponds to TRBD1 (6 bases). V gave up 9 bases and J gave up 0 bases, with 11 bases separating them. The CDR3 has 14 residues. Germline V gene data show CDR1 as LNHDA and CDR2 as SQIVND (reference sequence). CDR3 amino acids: CASTTGSNTGELFF. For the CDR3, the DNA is TGTGCCAGCACTACAGGGTCGAACACCGGGGAGCTGTTTTTT.

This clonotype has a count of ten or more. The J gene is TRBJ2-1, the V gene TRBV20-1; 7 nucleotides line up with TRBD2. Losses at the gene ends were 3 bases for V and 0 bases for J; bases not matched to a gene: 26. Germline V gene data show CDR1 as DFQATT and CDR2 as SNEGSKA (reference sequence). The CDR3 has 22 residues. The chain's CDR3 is CSASSMRGRGRLQGSSYNEQFF. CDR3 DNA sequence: TGCAGTGCTAGTTCAATGCGGGGGAGGGGAAGACTGCAAGGGAGCTCCTACAATGAGCAGTTCTTC.

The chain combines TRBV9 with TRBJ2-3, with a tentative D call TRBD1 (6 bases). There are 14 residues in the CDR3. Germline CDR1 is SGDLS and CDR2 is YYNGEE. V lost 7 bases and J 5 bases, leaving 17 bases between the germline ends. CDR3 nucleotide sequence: TGTGCCAGCGACCCAGGGGCCCGAGGAGATACGCAGTATTTT. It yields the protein CASDPGARGDTQYF.

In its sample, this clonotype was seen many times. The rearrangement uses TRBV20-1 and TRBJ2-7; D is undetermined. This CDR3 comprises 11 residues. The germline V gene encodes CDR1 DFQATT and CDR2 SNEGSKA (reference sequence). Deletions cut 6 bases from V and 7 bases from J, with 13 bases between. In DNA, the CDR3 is TGCAGTGCCTCGCTAATCGGGGAGCAGTACTTC. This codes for CSASLIGEQYF.

The CDR3, as DNA: TGTGCCAGCAGCTCCACCGTAGCGGGGGATACGCAGTATTTT. Protein sequence: CASSSTVAGDTQYF. The chain has TRBV7-2 and TRBJ2-3; TRBD2 matches at 8 bases. The CDR3 has 14 amino acids. V shed 4 bases, J shed 6 bases, and the junction held 6 bases outside the gene matches. From germline, CDR1 is SGHTA and CDR2 FQGNSA. The entire variable domain, with the rest obtained from reference TRBV7-2 and TRBJ2-3, is as follows: GAGVSQSPSNKVTEKGKDVELRCDPISGHTALYWYRQSLGQGLEFLIYFQGNSAPDKSGLPSDRFSAERTGGSVSTLTIQRTQQEDSAVYLCASSSTVAGDTQYFGPGTRLTVL.

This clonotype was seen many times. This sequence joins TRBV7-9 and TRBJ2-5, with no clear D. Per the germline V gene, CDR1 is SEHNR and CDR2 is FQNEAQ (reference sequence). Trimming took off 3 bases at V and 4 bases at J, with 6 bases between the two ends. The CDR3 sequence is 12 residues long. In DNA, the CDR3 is TGTGCCAGCAGCTTCACTGGAGAGACCCAGTACTTC. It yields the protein CASSFTGETQYF.

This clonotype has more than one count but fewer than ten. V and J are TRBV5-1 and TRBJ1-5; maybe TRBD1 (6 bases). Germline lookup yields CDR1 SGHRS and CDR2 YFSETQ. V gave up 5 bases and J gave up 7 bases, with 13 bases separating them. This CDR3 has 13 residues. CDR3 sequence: CASRYGRGQPQHF. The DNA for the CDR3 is TGCGCCAGCAGATACGGCAGGGGACAGCCCCAGCATTTT.